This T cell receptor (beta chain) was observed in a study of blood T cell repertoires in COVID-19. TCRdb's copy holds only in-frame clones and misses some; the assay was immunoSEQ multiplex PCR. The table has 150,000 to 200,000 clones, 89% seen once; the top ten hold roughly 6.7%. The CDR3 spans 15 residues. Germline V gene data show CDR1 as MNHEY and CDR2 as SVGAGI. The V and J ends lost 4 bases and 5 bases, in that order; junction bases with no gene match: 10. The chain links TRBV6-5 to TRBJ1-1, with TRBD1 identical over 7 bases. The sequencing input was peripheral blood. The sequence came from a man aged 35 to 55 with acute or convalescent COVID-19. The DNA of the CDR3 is TGTGCCAGCAGTTCAGTCCAGGGGGGACAAACTGAAGCTTTCTTT. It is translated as CASSSVQGGQTEAFF.